Each of the 30 T cell receptor beta chains below was sequenced from the same sample in a study of PD-L1 blockade in urothelial cancer (TCRdb year 2017). Library creation used the immunoSEQ multiplex PCR assay. The source is immuneACCESS, and TCRdb retained only in-frame sequences with V and J called. Part of the clones is not carried over; for the studies checked, unresolved V genes explain less than half of this, and the remainder is unexplained. The sample records about 110,000 clones, around 93% of which are singletons. The ten largest clones capture 3% to 4.5% of the sample. This specimen's time point label, per the study, means: peripheral blood 6 weeks after treatment start. The specimen was PBMCs, collected around atezolizumab (anti-PD-L1) treatment. These receptors originate from a man aged 60 to 69 with urothelial cancer.

The chain is built from TRBV7-2 and TRBJ2-7; no clear D gene. The CDR3 extends over 12 amino acids. Per the germline V gene, CDR1 is SGHTA and CDR2 is FQGNSA. Trimming pared 4 bases from V and 1 base from J, leaving 5 bases between. CDR3: CASSSTSYEQYF. DNA of the CDR3: TGTGCCAGCAGCTCGACTTCCTACGAGCAGTACTTC.

This clone came up once. This chain joins TRBV7-2 and TRBJ2-7, with TRBD1 matching over 7 bases. The CDR3 is 15 residues long. Unmatched junction bases numbered 8, after V lost 1 base and J lost 5 bases. Germline V CDR1 and CDR2: SGHTA, FQGNSA. The CDR3 region has the DNA TGTGCCAGCAGCTTAGTTATAGGGGGCGCGGACGAGCAGTACTTC. Its translation: CASSLVIGGADEQYF.

The chain carries TRBV21-1 and TRBJ2-3; the table's D call of TRBD2 was not tested on the DNA. TRBV21-1 is classified as a pseudogene. The CDR3 is made up of 20 amino acids. The CDR3 nucleotides are TGTGCCAGCAGAGCTACCCCGGGACTAGCGGGGGGGCCGGTGTTAGATACGCAGTATTTT. Protein sequence: CASRATPGLAGGPVLDTQYF.

This clone was detected only once. V and J are TRBV5-1 and TRBJ2-7, with 7 bases identical to TRBD1. With 0 bases clipped from V and 4 bases from J, the junction kept 7 bases outside the gene matches. Germline assignment: CDR1 SGHRS and CDR2 YFSETQ. This CDR3 region has 15 residues. CDR3 sequence reads: CASSLELGTDYEQYF. As DNA, the CDR3 is TGCGCCAGCAGCTTGGAACTTGGGACAGATTACGAGCAGTACTTC.

This clone was counted a few times. The identical CDR3 is also encoded by other nucleotide sequences in the sample. This chain connects TRBV7-9 to TRBJ2-3; no definite D call. With 4 bases removed from V and 0 bases from J, the gap between germline ends came to 2 bases. The CDR3 contains 12 residues. The germline gives CDR1 SEHNR, CDR2 FQNEAQ (reference sequence). The CDR3 region has the DNA TGTGCCAGCAGCTCTAGCACAGATACGCAGTATTTT. Translated: CASSSSTDTQYF.

The genes are TRBV19 and TRBJ1-5; D remains unclear. Germline V gene lookup returns CDR1 LNHDA and CDR2 SQIVND (reference sequence). V dropped 3 bases and J dropped 7 bases, with 13 bases sitting between them. The CDR3 has 14 residues. CDR3 in DNA: TGTGCCAGTAGTATTGAATCGGGAAAGCAGCCCCAGCATTTT. Amino acids: CASSIESGKQPQHF.

V usage is TRBV28 and J usage is TRBJ2-7; D is unclear. V dropped 3 bases and J dropped 3 bases, with 6 bases sitting between them. The CDR3 length is 12 residues. Germline V CDR1 and CDR2: MDHEN, SYDVKM. The CDR3 DNA follows: TGTGCCAGCAGTTTTTCAAACTACGAGCAGTACTTC. Translation: CASSFSNYEQYF.

The chain couples TRBV5-4 to TRBJ2-3; no firm D call. The CDR3 totals 15 residues. Between the trimmed V and J ends, which lost 1 base and 0 bases, there was a span of 9 bases. CDR1 SGHNT and CDR2 YYREEE come from the germline V gene (reference sequence). CDR3 in amino acids: CASSLPPSSTDTQYF. The CDR3 DNA follows: TGTGCCAGCAGCTTGCCCCCCTCTAGCACAGATACGCAGTATTTT.

The chain employs TRBV6-1 and TRBJ2-5; 7 bases line up with TRBD1. The trim removed 6 bases at V and 5 bases at J, leaving 6 bases unmatched. Germline V gives CDR1 MNHNS, CDR2 SASEGT. The CDR3 is 13 residues long. The CDR3 nucleotides read TGTGCCAGCAGAAAGACAGGGAAGGAGACCCAGTACTTC. Translation: CASRKTGKETQYF.

V and J are TRBV4-3 and TRBJ2-1; 12 bases fit TRBD2. This CDR3 comprises 17 residues. The V gene's germline CDR1 is LGHNA and CDR2 YSLEER. Trimming at V came to 4 bases and at J to 0 bases, leaving 4 bases not matched to a gene. The CDR3 nucleotides read TGCGCCAGCAGCCCCTTGACTAGCGGGAGCTCCTACAATGAGCAGTTCTTC. This translates into CASSPLTSGSSYNEQFF.

The V gene is TRBV7-2, the J gene TRBJ2-1, with 8 positions matching TRBD1. CDR1 is SGHTA and CDR2 is FQGNSA in the germline V gene. J gave up 13 bases and V 1 base, and 6 bases lay outside the gene matches. This CDR3 contains 13 residues. The CDR3 coding sequence is TGTGCCAGCAGCTTAGAAGGACAGGGAGCCCAGTTCTTC. It yields the protein CASSLEGQGAQFF.

The chain recombines TRBV28 with TRBJ2-1; TRBD2 is a possible D gene (5 bases). The V end lost 5 bases, the J end lost 7 bases, and 12 bases lay between the germline ends. CDR1 is MDHEN and CDR2 is SYDVKM in the germline V gene. CDR3 size: 13 residues. The CDR3 loop reads CASSGELRNEQFF. The CDR3 DNA sequence: TGTGCCAGCAGTGGGGAGCTACGGAATGAGCAGTTCTTC.

This rearrangement joins TRBV7-3 to TRBJ1-2; 8 bases are shared with TRBD1. Germline assignment: CDR1 SGHTA and CDR2 FQGTGA. The J segment lost 4 bases and the V segment lost 3 bases, leaving 1 base of the junction unmatched. The CDR3 is made up of 13 amino acids. The CDR3 here is CASSLGTGYGYTF. In nucleotides, the CDR3 is TGTGCCAGCAGCTTGGGGACAGGCTATGGCTACACCTTC.

The CDR3 loop is CASSKVAGGMNEQFF. The CDR3 region has the DNA TGTGCCAGCAGCAAAGTCGCAGGGGGGATGAATGAGCAGTTCTTC. The chain employs TRBV21-1 and TRBJ2-1; the table's TRBD1 call for D was not verified on the DNA. TRBV21-1 is reported as a pseudogene. The CDR3 is 15 amino acids.

This clone occurred once. The chain joins TRBV19 to TRBJ1-5; a possible D gene is TRBD1 (6 bases). The germline V gene has CDR1 LNHDA and CDR2 SQIVND (reference sequence). CDR3 length: 15 residues. Trimming took 4 bases from V and 5 from J, leaving 15 bases between them. The CDR3 DNA follows: TGTGCCAGTAGTACGACAGGATCCCTGTATCAGCCCCAGCATTTT. Its protein product is CASSTTGSLYQPQHF.

V gene TRBV29-1 combines with J gene TRBJ2-7, with D tentatively TRBD1 (8 bases). This CDR3 contains 14 residues. V was cut by 4 bases and J by 2 bases, with 15 bases left in between. CDR1 and CDR2 (germline): SQVTM, ANQGSEA. CDR3 in amino acids: CSVGNRGGTYEQYF. CDR3 bases: TGCAGCGTTGGAAACAGGGGGGGGACCTACGAGCAGTACTTC.

The rearrangement joins TRBV5-1 to TRBJ2-3; no clear D gene. CDR3 length: 14 amino acids. V was cut by 4 bases and J by 6 bases, with 15 bases left in between. CDR1 SGHRS and CDR2 YFSETQ come from the germline V gene. The CDR3 sequence is CASSLLEVRDTQYF. CDR3 DNA: TGCGCCAGCAGCCTCCTTGAGGTTCGCGATACGCAGTATTTT.

The chain employs TRBV4-1 and TRBJ2-1, with TRBD1 identical over 9 bases. The CDR3 length is 15 residues. J lost 7 bases, V lost 4 bases, and 8 bases had no gene match. CDR1 and CDR2 from the germline V gene are MGHRA and YSYEKL. In DNA, the CDR3 is TGCGCCAGCAGCCGATCGGGACAGGGTAGTAATGAGCAGTTCTTC. Its protein product is CASSRSGQGSNEQFF.

The chain employs TRBV29-1 and TRBJ2-7, with TRBD1 matching 7 bases. The CDR3 spans 14 residues. The J segment lost 3 bases and the V segment lost 4 bases, leaving 9 bases of the junction unmatched. The germline V gene encodes CDR1 SQVTM and CDR2 ANQGSEA. CDR3 sequence reads: CSVVVGGKIYEQYF. CDR3 bases: TGCAGCGTTGTGGTAGGGGGCAAAATCTACGAGCAGTACTTC.

In nucleotides, the CDR3 is TGCGCCAGCAGCTTTGAAGGACAGTCGAACACTGAAGCTTTCTTT. It translates to CASSFEGQSNTEAFF. J is TRBJ1-1 and V is TRBV5-1; D may be TRBD1 (6 bases). Looked up from germline, CDR1 is SGHRS and CDR2 is YFSETQ. V shed 2 bases and J shed 1 base, with 12 bases lying between them. This CDR3 contains 15 residues.

J is TRBJ2-7 and V is TRBV6-5; TRBD2 matches 8 bases. V dropped 7 bases and J dropped 5; count of bases not matched to a gene: 7. From germline, CDR1 is MNHEY and CDR2 SVGAGI. This CDR3 has 13 amino acids. CDR3: CASKGVGRDEQYF. The CDR3 nucleotides are TGTGCCAGCAAGGGGGTCGGGAGGGACGAGCAGTACTTC.

This clone was found once. This chain connects TRBV28 to TRBJ1-4; 7 bases fit TRBD1. J gave up 7 bases and V 5 bases, and 10 bases lay outside the gene matches. The CDR3 is 15 amino acids. The germline gives CDR1 MDHEN, CDR2 SYDVKM. This chain's CDR3 is CASSVSGTAAEKLFF. As DNA, the CDR3 is TGTGCCAGCAGTGTCTCCGGGACAGCGGCTGAAAAACTGTTTTTT.

This chain uses TRBV25-1 with TRBJ2-7; D remains unclear. CDR1 MGHDK and CDR2 SYGVNS come from the germline V gene. Trimming removed 4 bases from V and 0 bases from J, with 10 bases in between. CDR3 length: 14 amino acids. The CDR3 protein is CASSVHRSSYEQYF. The CDR3 nucleotides are TGTGCCAGCAGTGTTCATAGGAGCTCCTACGAGCAGTACTTC.

This clone has a single count. V is TRBV6-1 and J is TRBJ1-3; tentatively, D is TRBD1 (6 bases). CDR1 and CDR2 (germline): MNHNS, SASEGT. The CDR3 covers 14 residues. V shed 6 bases and J shed 5 bases, with 14 bases lying between them. CDR3 in amino acids: CASSATGPRNTIYF. CDR3 bases: TGTGCCAGCAGCGCTACAGGGCCCAGAAACACCATATATTTT.

The genes are TRBV18 and TRBJ1-2; tentatively, D is TRBD1 (5 bases). With 3 bases removed from V and 7 bases from J, the gap between germline ends came to 18 bases. The CDR3 runs 15 residues. The germline V gene has CDR1 KGHSH and CDR2 LQKENI. The CDR3 DNA sequence: TGTGCCAGCTCACCCTTCGGGACTGAAGTTCGTGGCTACACCTTC. Its translation: CASSPFGTEVRGYTF. Drawing the rest from reference TRBV18 and TRBJ1-2, the complete variable domain is NAGVMQNPRHLVRRRGQEARLRCSPMKGHSHVYWYRQLPEEGLKFMVYLQKENIIDESGMPKERFSAEFPKEGPSILRIQQVVRGDSAAYFCASSPFGTEVRGYTFGSGTRLTVV.

About this clone itself: The germline gene is not matched at one end of the junction; a read error may be the cause. J is TRBJ2-7 and V is TRBV6-6; 15 bases fit TRBD2. Germline V gene data show CDR1 as MNHNY and CDR2 as SVGAGI (reference sequence). The CDR3 consists of 13 residues. The CDR3 sequence: CASSPGLAGGIDF. The CDR3 DNA reads TGTGCCAGCAGTCCGGGACTAGCGGGAGGTATCGACTTC.

This chain joins TRBV27 and TRBJ2-2; 7 positions agree with TRBD2. The V segment lost 5 bases and the J segment 9 bases; nucleotides outside the gene matches: 15. CDR3 length equals 16 residues. Germline V gene data show CDR1 as MNHEY and CDR2 as SMNVEV (reference sequence). CDR3 loop: CASSPLGRAGNRELFF. CDR3 nucleotide sequence: TGTGCCAGCAGTCCCCTGGGGAGGGCAGGGAATCGGGAGCTGTTTTTT.

The rearrangement links TRBV18 to TRBJ2-1; no firm D call. The V gene lost 0 bases and the J gene lost 7 bases, with 7 bases spanning the gap. Germline CDR1 KGHSH, CDR2 LQKENI. The length of the CDR3 is 13 residues. The CDR3 loop is CASSPPGSNEQFF. The CDR3 DNA sequence: TGTGCCAGCTCACCACCCGGTTCAAATGAGCAGTTCTTC. The entire variable domain, with the rest obtained from reference TRBV18 and TRBJ2-1, is as follows: NAGVMQNPRHLVRRRGQEARLRCSPMKGHSHVYWYRQLPEEGLKFMVYLQKENIIDESGMPKERFSAEFPKEGPSILRIQQVVRGDSAAYFCASSPPGSNEQFFGPGTRLTVL.

This clone was found a few times. The chain joins TRBV30 to TRBJ1-6, with 7 bases identical to TRBD1. From germline, CDR1 is GTSNPN and CDR2 SVGIG (reference sequence). With V trimmed by 5 bases and J by 12 bases, 16 bases remained unmatched. This CDR3 contains 15 residues. CDR3 DNA: TGTGCCTGGGACCTTACAGGGGCTTCAGTAGGACCCCTCCACTTT. It translates to CAWDLTGASVGPLHF.

The sample holds one count of this clone. This chain uses TRBV30 with TRBJ2-3; tentative D call: TRBD2 (6 bases). CDR1 GTSNPN and CDR2 SVGIG come from the germline V gene (reference sequence). The CDR3 extends over 16 amino acids. Trimming shortened V by 0 bases and J by 2 bases, and 15 bases separated the two germline ends. CDR3 nucleotides: TGTGCCTGGAGTGTGGGGCAGCGGGCCTACACAGATACGCAGTATTTT. It yields the protein CAWSVGQRAYTDTQYF.